This TCR beta chain originates from a study of OX40 agonist ivuxolimab in advanced cancers. From germline, CDR1 is MGHRA and CDR2 YSYEKL. V shed 4 bases, J shed 5 bases, and the junction held 8 bases outside the gene matches. The CDR3 length is 14 residues. Here immunoSEQ multiplex PCR was the method, and the copy in TCRdb shows in-frame clones only, minus some. The table lists some 10,000 clones, around 74% of them singletons. This clone is deemed medium-sized. Its antigen is not identified. Sampling of blood occurred at baseline, cycle 4 day 1, and cycle 7 day 1. Points from the study as a whole: At doses 0.1 to 3.0 mg/kg, CD4+ and CD8+ clones expanded. A proportion of nonresponders additionally exhibited low normalized T-cell clonal expansion. CD4+ T cells averaged fewer expanded clones than CD8+ T cells.

Source: CD4+ or CD8+ T cells sorted from blood, taken in a trial of the OX40 agonist ivuxolimab. This TCR derives from an adult with an advanced solid tumor such as melanoma, head and neck, liver or kidney cancer. This sequence joins TRBV4-1 and TRBJ2-7; 7 nucleotides match TRBD1. The CDR3, as DNA: TGCGCCAGCAGCCTCGGGACAGAGCCCCACGAGCAGTACTTC. Translation: CASSLGTEPHEQYF.